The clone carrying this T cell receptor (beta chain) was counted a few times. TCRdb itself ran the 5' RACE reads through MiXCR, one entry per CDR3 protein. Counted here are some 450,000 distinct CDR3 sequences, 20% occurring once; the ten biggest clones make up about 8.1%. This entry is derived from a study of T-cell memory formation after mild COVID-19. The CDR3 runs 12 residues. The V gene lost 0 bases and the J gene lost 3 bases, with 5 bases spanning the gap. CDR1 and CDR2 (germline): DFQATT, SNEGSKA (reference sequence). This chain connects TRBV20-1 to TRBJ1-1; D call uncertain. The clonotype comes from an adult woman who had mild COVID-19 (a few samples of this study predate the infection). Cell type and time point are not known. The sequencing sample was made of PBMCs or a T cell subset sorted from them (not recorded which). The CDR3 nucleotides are TGCAGTGCTAGAGATCAGTACACTGAAGCTTTCTTT. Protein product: CSARDQYTEAFF.